The 11 T cell receptor beta chains in this list originate from one sample, sequenced in a study of vaccination and CD4 T cells after COVID-19 (dated by TCRdb to the early 2020s). The meaning of the sample's treatment or condition label: approximately 9-day PBMC culture with coronavirus spike peptide pools or control peptides (ViraFEST assay). Their recognized antigens are unknown. Receptor amplification or capture employed PCR. Sequencing used an Illumina iSeq 100. DNA from cultured CD4+ T cells underwent TCR sequencing with the Oncomine TCR Beta short-read assay at the Johns Hopkins FTIC core. Using fastp at Q25 and MiXCR, TCRdb reprocessed the public reads and kept productive beta chains. For every CDR3 protein sequence, its rows merge into one entry that carries the most common genes and DNA. In this sample the table shows tens of thousands of distinct CDR3 sequences, around 62% of which occur a single time. The leading ten clones occupy about 7.8% of the sample.

The source material was CD4+ T cells from blood, cultured in vitro. Receptors were obtained from a human donor who had recovered from COVID-19.

The chain combines TRBV7-9 with TRBJ2-2; D gene uncertain. The germline V and J ends were trimmed by 1 base and 1 base, with 10 bases remaining between them. The germline V gene has CDR1 SEHNR and CDR2 FQNEAQ (reference sequence). The CDR3 spans 16 residues. CDR3 amino acids: CASSLVGQRNTGELFF. In DNA, the CDR3 is TGTGCCAGCAGCTTAGTCGGGCAGAGGAACACCGGGGAGCTGTTTTTT.

The rearrangement uses TRBV6-1 and TRBJ1-5; D call uncertain. CDR3 length: 13 residues. The V gene's germline CDR1 is MNHNS and CDR2 SASEGT. V was cut by 8 bases and J by 5 bases, with 13 bases left in between. CDR3 amino acids: CASGPEGYQPQHF. The DNA for the CDR3 is TGTGCCAGCGGACCGGAAGGATATCAGCCCCAGCATTTT.

This chain links TRBV10-1 with TRBJ2-2; a weak D match, TRBD2 (7 bases). CDR3 length: 16 amino acids. Germline CDR1 reads WNHNN; CDR2 reads SYGVQD (reference sequence). With 0 bases removed from V and 6 bases from J, the gap between germline ends came to 14 bases. The CDR3, as DNA: TGCGCCAGCAGTGAGTCTGGGGGCGGGAGTCCCGGGGAGCTGTTTTTT. Amino acids: CASSESGGGSPGELFF.

The rearrangement uses TRBV28 and TRBJ1-1; D is ambiguous. The V gene lost 6 bases and the J gene lost 4 bases, with 12 bases spanning the gap. The germline V gene has CDR1 MDHEN and CDR2 SYDVKM. This CDR3 contains 13 residues. The CDR3 DNA reads TGTGCCAGCAGGGGTTCCTTGGCCACTGAAGCTTTCTTT. Its translation: CASRGSLATEAFF. Supplemented by reference TRBV28 and TRBJ1-1, the full variable domain reads DVKVTQSSRYLVKRTGEKVFLECVQDMDHENMFWYRQDPGLGLRLIYFSYDVKMKEKGDIPEGYSVSREKKERFSLILESASTNQTSMYLCASRGSLATEAFFGQGTRLTVV.

The rearrangement joins TRBV12-3 or TRBV12-4 to TRBJ1-3, with D possibly TRBD1 on 6 matching bases. Between the trimmed V and J ends, which lost 1 base and 2 bases, there was a span of 15 bases. The CDR3 contains 17 residues. CDR3 nucleotides: TGTGCCAGCAGTTTAGGAACCAGGGGTAGGGCTGGAAACACCATATATTTT. Translation: CASSLGTRGRAGNTIYF.

V and J are TRBV6-1 and TRBJ2-5; 8 bases are a match to TRBD2. V trimming: 10 bases; J trimming: 2 bases; junction bases outside the gene matches: 6. CDR3 size: 13 residues. Germline lookup yields CDR1 MNHNS and CDR2 SASEGT. The CDR3 sequence is CANQRERQETQYF. The CDR3 DNA sequence: TGTGCCAACCAGCGGGAGAGGCAAGAGACCCAGTACTTC.

The rearrangement joins TRBV7-6 to TRBJ1-2; TRBD1 is a possible D gene (5 bases). V lost 1 base and J lost 5, with 20 bases in between. CDR3 length equals 17 residues. CDR1 is SGHVS, CDR2 FNYEAQ, per germline. The CDR3: CASSLGAGTTGSYGYTF. CDR3 in DNA: TGTGCCAGCAGCTTAGGGGCAGGGACTACCGGTTCTTATGGCTACACCTTC. Using reference TRBV7-6 and TRBJ1-2 for the parts outside the CDR3, the full variable domain is GAGVSQSPRYKVTKRGQDVALRCDPISGHVSLYWYRQALGQGPEFLTYFNYEAQQDKSGLPNDRFSAERPEGSISTLTIQRTEQRDSAMYRCASSLGAGTTGSYGYTFGSGTRLTVV.

A few counts support this clonotype. This chain links TRBV20-1 with TRBJ1-2; 8 nucleotides align to TRBD1. Germline trimming cut 1 base from V and 2 bases from J; bases unmatched to any gene: 6. The CDR3 sequence is 15 residues long. Germline V gene lookup returns CDR1 DFQATT and CDR2 SNEGSKA (reference sequence). CDR3 nucleotides: TGCAGTGCTAGAGTAAGCAGGGGGCTGAACTATGGCTACACCTTC. It translates to CSARVSRGLNYGYTF.

The rearrangement joins TRBV20-1 to TRBJ1-6; D is ambiguous. The V end was cut by 6 bases, the J end by 7 bases, with 16 bases between. The CDR3 length is 14 residues. CDR1 DFQATT and CDR2 SNEGSKA come from the germline V gene (reference sequence). CDR3 in amino acids: CSARRSGINSPLHF. CDR3 bases: TGCAGTGCACGGAGGTCAGGCATCAATTCACCCCTCCACTTT.

The chain employs TRBV14 and TRBJ2-5, with D possibly matching TRBD2 (5 bases). The germline V gene encodes CDR1 SGHDN and CDR2 FVKESK. Trimming cost V 7 bases and J 0 bases, with 21 bases left between them. CDR3 length equals 17 residues. CDR3 in amino acids: CASTPKGGPLNQETQYF. Here the CDR3 DNA reads TGTGCCAGCACACCTAAGGGCGGGCCTCTTAACCAAGAGACCCAGTACTTC.

V and J are TRBV4-1 and TRBJ2-3; D is unclear. CDR1 MGHRA and CDR2 YSYEKL come from the germline V gene. V lost 1 base and J lost 3, with 5 bases in between. This CDR3 is built from 13 residues. The CDR3 loop reads CASSQVRTDTQYF. The DNA of the CDR3 is TGCGCCAGCAGCCAAGTGAGGACAGATACGCAGTATTTT.